This T cell receptor beta chain stems from a study of T cell responses to AZD1222 COVID-19 vaccine. Findings of the study overall: Donors, mostly white British, included more females; clonal diversity was possibly underestimated.

The CDR3 contains 13 residues. V was pared by 5 bases and J by 10 bases, with 15 bases between. On this clone: The antigen is unknown.

Here immunoSEQ multiplex PCR was the method, and the copy in TCRdb shows in-frame clones only, minus some. Of 140,000 or so clones in the sample, approximately 90% were seen once. This sequence was found in an adult in good health. The chain is built from TRBV12-3 or TRBV12-4 and TRBJ2-1; D is perhaps TRBD1 or TRBD2 (5 bases each). Sequences were derived from peripheral blood, sampled on day 0 of AZD1222 vaccination. The DNA of the CDR3 is TGTGCCAGCAGTCCCTATCTAGCAGGGGAGCAGTTCTTC. Protein: CASSPYLAGEQFF.